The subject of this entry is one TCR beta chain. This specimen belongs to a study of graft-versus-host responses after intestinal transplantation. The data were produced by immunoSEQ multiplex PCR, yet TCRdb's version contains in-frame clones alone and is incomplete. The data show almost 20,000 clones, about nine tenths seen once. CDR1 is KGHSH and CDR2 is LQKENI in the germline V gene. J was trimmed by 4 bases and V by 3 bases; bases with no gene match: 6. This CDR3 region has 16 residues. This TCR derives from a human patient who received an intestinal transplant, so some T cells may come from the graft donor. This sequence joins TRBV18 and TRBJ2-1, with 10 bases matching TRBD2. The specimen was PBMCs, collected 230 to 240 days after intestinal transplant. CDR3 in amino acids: CASSPVSAGGYNEQFF. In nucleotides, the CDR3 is TGTGCCAGCTCACCGGTTTCAGCGGGGGGGTACAATGAGCAGTTCTTC.